This T cell receptor (beta chain) came from a study of CD8+CD57+ T cells in acquired aplastic anemia. As for the study in general: Yields of DNA that came from sorted CD4+ and CD8+ cells averaged roughly 3.2 ug. General observations from the study: Some 31 sequences, all CD8+ CDR3, were shared between patients and controls. Levels of CD8+ Simpson's diversity were not significantly distinct in patients versus controls.

Turning to this clonotype: What it binds is unknown. A read error may explain this, as a much larger clone is one base away.

Germline CDR1 SGHTA, CDR2 FQGNSA. The length of the CDR3 is 15 residues. Patients who underwent sequencing had shown CD8+CD57+ cell expansion by flow cytometry. Genomic DNA, serving as template, underwent TCR beta VDJ and CDR3 profiling. TCRdb recomputed calls from the reads with MiXCR, one row per CDR3 protein. Seen here are about 200,000 distinct CDR3 sequences, approximately 51% observed once, and the top ten hold about 20%. Sample: sorted CD4+, CD8+, or CD8+CD57+ T cells (not recorded which) from PBMCs. The V and J genes are TRBV7-2 and TRBJ1-1; D is possibly TRBD1 (6 bases). This TCR came from a human donor with aplastic anemia. The DNA for the CDR3 is TGTGCCAGCAGCCCCGACAGGACTTTGAACACTGATGCTTTCTTT. It yields the protein CASSPDRTLNTDAFF. Full variable domain (rest looked up from reference TRBV7-2 and TRBJ1-1): GAGVSQSPSNKVTEKGKDVELRCDPISGHTALYWYRQSLGQGLEFLIYFQGNSAPDKSGLPSDRFSAERTGGSVSTLTIQRTQQEDSAVYLCASSPDRTLNTDAFFGQGTRLTVV.